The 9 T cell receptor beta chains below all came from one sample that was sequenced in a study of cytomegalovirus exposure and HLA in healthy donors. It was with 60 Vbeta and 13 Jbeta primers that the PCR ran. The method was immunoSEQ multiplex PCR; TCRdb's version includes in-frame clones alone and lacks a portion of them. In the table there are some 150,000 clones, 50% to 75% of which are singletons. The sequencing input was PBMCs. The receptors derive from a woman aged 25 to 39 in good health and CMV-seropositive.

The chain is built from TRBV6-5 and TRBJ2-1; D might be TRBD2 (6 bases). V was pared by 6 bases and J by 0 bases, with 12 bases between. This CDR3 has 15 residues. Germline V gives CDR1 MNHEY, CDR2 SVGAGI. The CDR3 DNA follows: TGTGCCAGCAGAAGTAGGGACTTCTCCTACAATGAGCAGTTCTTC. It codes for CASRSRDFSYNEQFF.

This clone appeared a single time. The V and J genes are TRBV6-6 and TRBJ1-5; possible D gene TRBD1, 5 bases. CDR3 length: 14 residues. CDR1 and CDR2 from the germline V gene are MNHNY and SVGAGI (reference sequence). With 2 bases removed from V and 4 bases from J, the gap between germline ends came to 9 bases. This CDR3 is CASSYGTSNQPQHF. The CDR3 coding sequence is TGTGCCAGCAGTTACGGGACTTCTAATCAGCCCCAGCATTTT.

CDR3 in amino acids: CASSVTGDPHEQYF. The CDR3 nucleotides are TGTGCCAGCAGCGTGACAGGGGATCCCCACGAGCAGTACTTC. The gene calls are TRBV7-9 and TRBJ2-7; 8 bases match TRBD1. After removal of 5 bases from V and 5 bases from J, the junction contained 8 bases not matched to a gene. This CDR3 has 14 residues. Germline loops: CDR1 SEHNR, CDR2 FQNEAQ (reference sequence).

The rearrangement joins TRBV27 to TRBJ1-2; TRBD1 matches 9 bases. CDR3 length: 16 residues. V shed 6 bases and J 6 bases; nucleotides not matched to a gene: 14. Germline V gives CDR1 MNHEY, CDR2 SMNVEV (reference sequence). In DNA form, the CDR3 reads TGTGCCAGCAGACTATGGACAGGGGACGCTTGGAATGGCTACACCTTC. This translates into CASRLWTGDAWNGYTF.

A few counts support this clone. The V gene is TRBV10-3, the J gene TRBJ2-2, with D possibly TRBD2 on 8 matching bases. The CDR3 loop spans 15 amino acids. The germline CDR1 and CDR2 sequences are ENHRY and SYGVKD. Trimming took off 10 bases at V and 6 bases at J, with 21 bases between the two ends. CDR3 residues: CATAREGANAGELFF. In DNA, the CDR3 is TGTGCCACGGCTCGGGAGGGGGCCAACGCCGGGGAGCTGTTTTTT.

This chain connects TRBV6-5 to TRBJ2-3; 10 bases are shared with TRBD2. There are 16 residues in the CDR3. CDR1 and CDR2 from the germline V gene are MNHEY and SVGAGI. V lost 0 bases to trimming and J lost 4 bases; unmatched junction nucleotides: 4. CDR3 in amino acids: CASSYSSAGGPDTQYF. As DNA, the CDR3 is TGTGCCAGCAGTTACTCGTCAGCGGGGGGGCCAGATACGCAGTATTTT.

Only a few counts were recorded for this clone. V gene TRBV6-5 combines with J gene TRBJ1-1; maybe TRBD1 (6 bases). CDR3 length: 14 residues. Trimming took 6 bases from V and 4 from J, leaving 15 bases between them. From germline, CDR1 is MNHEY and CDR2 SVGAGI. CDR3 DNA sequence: TGTGCCAGCAGCTGGGGGCCAACGAGCACTGAAGCTTTCTTT. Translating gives CASSWGPTSTEAFF.

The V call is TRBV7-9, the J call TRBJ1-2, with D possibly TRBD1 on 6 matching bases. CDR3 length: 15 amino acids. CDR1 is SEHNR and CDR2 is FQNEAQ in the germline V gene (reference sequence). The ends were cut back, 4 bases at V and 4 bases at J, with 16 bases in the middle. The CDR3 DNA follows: TGTGCCAGCAGCTCCCTCAGGGGTCTGAGCTATGGCTACACCTTC. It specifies CASSSLRGLSYGYTF.

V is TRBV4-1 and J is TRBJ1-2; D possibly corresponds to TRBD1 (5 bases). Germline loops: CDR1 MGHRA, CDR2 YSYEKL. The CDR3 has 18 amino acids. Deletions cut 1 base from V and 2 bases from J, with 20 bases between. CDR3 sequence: CASSQGKTVGLRNYGYTF. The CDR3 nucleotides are TGCGCCAGCAGCCAAGGGAAGACGGTGGGGCTGAGAAACTATGGCTACACCTTC.